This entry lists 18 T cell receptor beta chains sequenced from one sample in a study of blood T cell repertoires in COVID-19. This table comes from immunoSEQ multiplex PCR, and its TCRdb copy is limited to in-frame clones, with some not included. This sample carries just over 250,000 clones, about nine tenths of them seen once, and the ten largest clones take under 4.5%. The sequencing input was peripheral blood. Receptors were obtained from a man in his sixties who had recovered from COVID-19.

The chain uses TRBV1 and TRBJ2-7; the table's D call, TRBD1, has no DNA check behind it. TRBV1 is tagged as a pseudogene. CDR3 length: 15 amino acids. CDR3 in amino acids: CTSSPGTDVVNEQYF. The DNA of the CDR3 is TGCACCAGCAGCCCGGGGACAGACGTAGTGAACGAGCAGTACTTC.

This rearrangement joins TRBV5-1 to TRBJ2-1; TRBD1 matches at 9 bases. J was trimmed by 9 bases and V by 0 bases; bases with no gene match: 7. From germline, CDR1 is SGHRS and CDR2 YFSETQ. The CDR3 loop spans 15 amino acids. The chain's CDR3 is CASSLEGQGESEQFF. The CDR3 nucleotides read TGCGCCAGCAGCTTGGAGGGACAGGGAGAAAGTGAGCAGTTCTTC. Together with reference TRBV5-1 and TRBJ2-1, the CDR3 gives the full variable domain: KAGVTQTPRYLIKTRGQQVTLSCSPISGHRSVSWYQQTPGQGLQFLFEYFSETQRNKGNFPGRFSGRQFSNSRSEMNVSTLELGDSALYLCASSLEGQGESEQFFGPGTRLTVL.

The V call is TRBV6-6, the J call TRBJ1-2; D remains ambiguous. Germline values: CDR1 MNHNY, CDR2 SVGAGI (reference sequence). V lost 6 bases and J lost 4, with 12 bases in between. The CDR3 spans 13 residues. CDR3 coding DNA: TGTGCCAGCAGCGAGTTGCGGAGCTATGGCTACACCTTC. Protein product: CASSELRSYGYTF.

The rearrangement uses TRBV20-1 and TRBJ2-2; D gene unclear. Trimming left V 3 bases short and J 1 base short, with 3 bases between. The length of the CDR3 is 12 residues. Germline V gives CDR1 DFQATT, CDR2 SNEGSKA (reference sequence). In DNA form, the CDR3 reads TGCAGTGCTAGTCGGAACACCGGGGAGCTGTTTTTT. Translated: CSASRNTGELFF.

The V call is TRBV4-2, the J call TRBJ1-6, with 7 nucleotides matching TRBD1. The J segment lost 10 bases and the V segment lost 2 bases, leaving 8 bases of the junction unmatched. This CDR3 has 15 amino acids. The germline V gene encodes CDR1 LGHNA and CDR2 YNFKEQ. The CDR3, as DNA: TGTGCCAGCAGCCAACCTACAGGGGAATTCTCACCCCTCCACTTT. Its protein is CASSQPTGEFSPLHF.

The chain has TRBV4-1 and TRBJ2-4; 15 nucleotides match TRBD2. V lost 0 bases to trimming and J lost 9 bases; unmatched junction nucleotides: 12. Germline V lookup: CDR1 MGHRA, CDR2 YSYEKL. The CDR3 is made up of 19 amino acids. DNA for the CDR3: TGCGCCAGCAGCCAAGAAAGGCAAAGATCGGGACTAGCGGGGGGCATTCAGTACTTC. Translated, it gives CASSQERQRSGLAGGIQYF.

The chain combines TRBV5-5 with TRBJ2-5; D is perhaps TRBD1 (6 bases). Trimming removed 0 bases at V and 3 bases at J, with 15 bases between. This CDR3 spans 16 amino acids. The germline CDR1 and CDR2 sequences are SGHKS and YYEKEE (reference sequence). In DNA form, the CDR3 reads TGTGCCAGCAGCTTGGTTCACAGGGTGGCAAAAGAGACCCAGTACTTC. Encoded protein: CASSLVHRVAKETQYF.

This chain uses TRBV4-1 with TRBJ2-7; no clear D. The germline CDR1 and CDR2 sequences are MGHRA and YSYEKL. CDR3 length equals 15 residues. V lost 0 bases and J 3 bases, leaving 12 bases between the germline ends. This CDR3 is CASSQEKFSGYEQYF. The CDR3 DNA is TGCGCCAGCAGCCAAGAGAAGTTCAGTGGCTACGAGCAGTACTTC.

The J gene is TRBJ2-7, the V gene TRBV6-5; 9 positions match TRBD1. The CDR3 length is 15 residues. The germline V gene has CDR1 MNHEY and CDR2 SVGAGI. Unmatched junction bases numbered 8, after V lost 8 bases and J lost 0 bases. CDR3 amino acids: CASCLTGGASYEQYF. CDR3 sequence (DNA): TGTGCCAGCTGCCTGACAGGGGGGGCCTCCTACGAGCAGTACTTC.

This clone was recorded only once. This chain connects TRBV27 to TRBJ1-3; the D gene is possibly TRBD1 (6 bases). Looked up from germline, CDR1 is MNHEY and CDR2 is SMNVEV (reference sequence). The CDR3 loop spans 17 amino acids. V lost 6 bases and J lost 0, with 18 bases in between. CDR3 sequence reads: CASRSHGGPRSGNTIYF. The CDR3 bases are TGTGCCAGCAGATCACACGGGGGGCCCCGCTCTGGAAACACCATATATTTT.

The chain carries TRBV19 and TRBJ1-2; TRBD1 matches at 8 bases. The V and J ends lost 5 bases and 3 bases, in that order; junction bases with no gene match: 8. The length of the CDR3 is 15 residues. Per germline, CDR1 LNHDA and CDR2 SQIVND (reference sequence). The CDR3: CASSSWDRFDYGYTF. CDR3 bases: TGTGCCAGTAGTTCCTGGGACAGGTTCGACTATGGCTACACCTTC.

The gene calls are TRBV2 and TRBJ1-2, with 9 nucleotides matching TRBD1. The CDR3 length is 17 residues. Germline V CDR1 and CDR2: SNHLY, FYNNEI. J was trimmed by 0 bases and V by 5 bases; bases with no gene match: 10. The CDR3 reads CASSQQGAINSNYGYTF. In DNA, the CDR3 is TGTGCCAGCAGTCAACAGGGGGCGATAAACTCTAACTATGGCTACACCTTC.

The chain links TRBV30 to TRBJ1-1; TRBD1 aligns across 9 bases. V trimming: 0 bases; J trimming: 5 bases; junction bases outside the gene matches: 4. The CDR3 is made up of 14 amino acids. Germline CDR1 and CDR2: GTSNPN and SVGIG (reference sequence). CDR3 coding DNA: TGTGCCTGGAGTGTGGACAGGGGTAGTACTGAAGCTTTCTTT. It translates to CAWSVDRGSTEAFF.

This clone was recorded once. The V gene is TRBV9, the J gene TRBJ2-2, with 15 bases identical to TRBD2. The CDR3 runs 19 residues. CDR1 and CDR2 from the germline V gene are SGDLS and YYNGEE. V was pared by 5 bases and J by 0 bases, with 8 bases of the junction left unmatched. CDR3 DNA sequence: TGTGCCAGCAGACCACCGGGACTAGCGGGGGGCGCGAACACCGGGGAGCTGTTTTTT. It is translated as CASRPPGLAGGANTGELFF.

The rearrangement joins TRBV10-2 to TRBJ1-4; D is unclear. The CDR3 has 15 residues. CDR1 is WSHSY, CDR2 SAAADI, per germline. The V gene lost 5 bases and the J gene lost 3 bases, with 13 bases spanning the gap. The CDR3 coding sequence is TGCGCCAGCAGTTCTCCGCTAGGAGCTAATGAAAAACTGTTTTTT. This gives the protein CASSSPLGANEKLFF.

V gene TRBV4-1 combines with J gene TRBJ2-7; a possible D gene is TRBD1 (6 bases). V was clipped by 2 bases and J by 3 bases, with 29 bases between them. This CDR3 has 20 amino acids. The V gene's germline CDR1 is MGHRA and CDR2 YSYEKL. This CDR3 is CASSQPTGRERSPRVYEQYF. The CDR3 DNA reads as TGCGCCAGCAGCCAACCTACAGGGCGTGAAAGGTCCCCAAGGGTCTACGAGCAGTACTTC.

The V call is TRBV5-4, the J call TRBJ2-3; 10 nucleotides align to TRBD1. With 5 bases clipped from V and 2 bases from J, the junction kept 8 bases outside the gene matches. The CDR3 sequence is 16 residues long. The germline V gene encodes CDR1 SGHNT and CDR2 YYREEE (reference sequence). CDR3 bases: TGTGCCAGCAGACATAGACAGGGGGCTCACACAGATACGCAGTATTTT. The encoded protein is CASRHRQGAHTDTQYF. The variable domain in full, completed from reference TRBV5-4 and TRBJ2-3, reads ETGVTQSPTHLIKTRGQQVTLRCSSQSGHNTVSWYQQALGQGPQFIFQYYREEENGRGNFPPRFSGLQFPNYSSELNVNALELDDSALYLCASRHRQGAHTDTQYFGPGTRLTVL.

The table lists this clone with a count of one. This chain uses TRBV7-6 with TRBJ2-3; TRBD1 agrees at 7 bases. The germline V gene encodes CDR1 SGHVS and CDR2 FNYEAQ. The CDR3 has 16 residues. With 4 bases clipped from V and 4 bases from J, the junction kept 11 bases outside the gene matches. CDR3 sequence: CASSSPTGIWSDTQYF. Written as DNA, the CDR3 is TGTGCCAGCAGCTCCCCGACAGGGATTTGGTCAGATACGCAGTATTTT.